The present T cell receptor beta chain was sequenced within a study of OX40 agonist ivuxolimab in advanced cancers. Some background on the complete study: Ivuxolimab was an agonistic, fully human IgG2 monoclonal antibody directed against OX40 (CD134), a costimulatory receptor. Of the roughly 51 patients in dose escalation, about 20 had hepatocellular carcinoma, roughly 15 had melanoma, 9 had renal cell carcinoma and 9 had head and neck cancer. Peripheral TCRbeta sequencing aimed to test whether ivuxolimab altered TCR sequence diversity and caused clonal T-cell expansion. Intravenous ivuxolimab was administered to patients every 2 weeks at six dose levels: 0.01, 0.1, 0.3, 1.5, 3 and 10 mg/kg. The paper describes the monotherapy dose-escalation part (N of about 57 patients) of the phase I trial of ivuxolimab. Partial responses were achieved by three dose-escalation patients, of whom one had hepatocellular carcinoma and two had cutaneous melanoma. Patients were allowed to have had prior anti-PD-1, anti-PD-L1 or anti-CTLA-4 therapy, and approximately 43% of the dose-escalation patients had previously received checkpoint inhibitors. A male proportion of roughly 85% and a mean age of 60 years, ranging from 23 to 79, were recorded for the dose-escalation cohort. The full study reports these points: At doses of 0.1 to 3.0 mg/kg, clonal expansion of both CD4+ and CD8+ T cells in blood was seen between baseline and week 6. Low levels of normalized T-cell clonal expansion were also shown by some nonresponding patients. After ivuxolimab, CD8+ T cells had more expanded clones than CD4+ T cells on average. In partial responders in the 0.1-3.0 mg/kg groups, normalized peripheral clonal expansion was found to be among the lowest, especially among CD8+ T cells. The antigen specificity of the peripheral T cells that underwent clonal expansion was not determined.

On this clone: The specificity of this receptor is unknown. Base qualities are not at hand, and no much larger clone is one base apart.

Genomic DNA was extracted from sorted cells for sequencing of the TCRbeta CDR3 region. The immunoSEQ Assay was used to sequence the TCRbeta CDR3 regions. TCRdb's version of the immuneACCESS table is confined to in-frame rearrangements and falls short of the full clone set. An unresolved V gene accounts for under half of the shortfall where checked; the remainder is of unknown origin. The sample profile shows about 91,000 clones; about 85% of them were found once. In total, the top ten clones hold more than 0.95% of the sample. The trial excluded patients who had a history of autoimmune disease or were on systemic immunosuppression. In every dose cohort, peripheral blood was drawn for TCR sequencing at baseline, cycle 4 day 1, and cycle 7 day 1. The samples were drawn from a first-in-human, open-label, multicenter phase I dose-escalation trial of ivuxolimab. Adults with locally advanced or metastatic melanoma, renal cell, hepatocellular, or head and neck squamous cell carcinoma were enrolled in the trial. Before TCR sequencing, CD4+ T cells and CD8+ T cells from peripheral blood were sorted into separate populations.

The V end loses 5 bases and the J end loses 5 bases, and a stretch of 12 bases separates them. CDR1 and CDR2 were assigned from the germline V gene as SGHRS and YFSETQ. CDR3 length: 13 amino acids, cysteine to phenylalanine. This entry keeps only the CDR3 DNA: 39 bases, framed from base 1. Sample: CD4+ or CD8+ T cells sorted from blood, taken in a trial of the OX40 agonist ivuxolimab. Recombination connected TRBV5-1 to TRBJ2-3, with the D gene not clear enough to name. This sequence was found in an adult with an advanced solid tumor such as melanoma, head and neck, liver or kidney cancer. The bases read TGCGCCAGCAGGGCCGGGCTAGGAGATACGCAGTATTTT. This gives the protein CASRAGLGDTQYF.